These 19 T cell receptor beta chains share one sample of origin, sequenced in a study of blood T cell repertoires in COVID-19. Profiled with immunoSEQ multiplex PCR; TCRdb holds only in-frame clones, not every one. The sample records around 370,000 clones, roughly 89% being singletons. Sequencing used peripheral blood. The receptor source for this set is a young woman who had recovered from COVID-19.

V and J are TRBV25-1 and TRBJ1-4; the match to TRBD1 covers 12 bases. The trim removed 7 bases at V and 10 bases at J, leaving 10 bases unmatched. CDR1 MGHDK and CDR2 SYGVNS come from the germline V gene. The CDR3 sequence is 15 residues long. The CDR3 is CASTGTGGRGGKLFF. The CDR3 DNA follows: TGTGCCAGCACCGGGACAGGGGGCCGCGGGGGAAAACTGTTTTTT.

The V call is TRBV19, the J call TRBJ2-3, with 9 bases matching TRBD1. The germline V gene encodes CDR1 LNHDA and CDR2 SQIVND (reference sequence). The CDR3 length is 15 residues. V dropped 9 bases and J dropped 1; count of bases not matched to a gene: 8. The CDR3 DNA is TGTGCCAGCAAACAGGGGGCGGGCGGCACAGATACGCAGTATTTT. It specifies CASKQGAGGTDTQYF. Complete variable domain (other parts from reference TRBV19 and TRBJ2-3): DGGITQSPKYLFRKEGQNVTLSCEQNLNHDAMYWYRQDPGQGLRLIYYSQIVNDFQKGDIAEGYSVSREKKESFPLTVTSAQKNPTAFYLCASKQGAGGTDTQYFGPGTRLTVL.

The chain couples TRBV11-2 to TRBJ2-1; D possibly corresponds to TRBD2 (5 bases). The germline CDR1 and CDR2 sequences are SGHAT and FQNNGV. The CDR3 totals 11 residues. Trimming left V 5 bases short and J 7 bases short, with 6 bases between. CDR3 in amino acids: CASSRGNEQFF. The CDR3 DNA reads TGTGCCAGCAGCCGAGGGAATGAGCAGTTCTTC.

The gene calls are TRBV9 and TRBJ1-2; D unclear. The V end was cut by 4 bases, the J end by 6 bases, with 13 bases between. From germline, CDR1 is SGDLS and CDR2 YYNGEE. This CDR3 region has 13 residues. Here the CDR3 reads CASSSPGGHGYTF. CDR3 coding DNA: TGTGCCAGCAGCTCCCCGGGCGGGCATGGCTACACCTTC.

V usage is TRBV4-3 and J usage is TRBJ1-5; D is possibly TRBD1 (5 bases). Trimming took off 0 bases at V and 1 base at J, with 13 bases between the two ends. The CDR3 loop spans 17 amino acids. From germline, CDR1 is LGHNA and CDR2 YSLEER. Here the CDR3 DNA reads TGCGCCAGCAGCCAAGATCGAACAGGCGGAAGCAATCAGCCCCAGCATTTT. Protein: CASSQDRTGGSNQPQHF.

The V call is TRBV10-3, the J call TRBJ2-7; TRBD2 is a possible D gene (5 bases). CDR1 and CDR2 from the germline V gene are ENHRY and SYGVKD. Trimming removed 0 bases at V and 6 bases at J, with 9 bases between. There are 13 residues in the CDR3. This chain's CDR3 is CAISESWAGEQYV. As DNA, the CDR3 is TGTGCCATCAGTGAGTCATGGGCGGGCGAGCAGTACGTC.

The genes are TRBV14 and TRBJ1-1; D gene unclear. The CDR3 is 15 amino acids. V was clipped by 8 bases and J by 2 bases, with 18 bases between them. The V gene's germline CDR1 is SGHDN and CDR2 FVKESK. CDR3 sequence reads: CASGRAWTGNTEAFF. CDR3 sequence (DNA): TGTGCCAGCGGAAGGGCATGGACGGGAAACACTGAAGCTTTCTTT.

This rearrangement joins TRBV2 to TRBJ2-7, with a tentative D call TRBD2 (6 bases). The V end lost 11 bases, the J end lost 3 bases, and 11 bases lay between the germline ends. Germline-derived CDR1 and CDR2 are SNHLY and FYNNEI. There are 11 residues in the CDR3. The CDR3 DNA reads TGTGCCGTGTCGGGGGACTACGAGCAGTACGTC. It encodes CAVSGDYEQYV.

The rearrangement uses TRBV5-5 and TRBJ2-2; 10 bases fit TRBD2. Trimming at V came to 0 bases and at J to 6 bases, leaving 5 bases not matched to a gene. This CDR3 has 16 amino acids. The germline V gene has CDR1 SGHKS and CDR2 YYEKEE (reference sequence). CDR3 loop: CASSLVLAGVPGELFF. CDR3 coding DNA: TGTGCCAGCAGCTTGGTTCTAGCGGGAGTACCCGGGGAGCTGTTTTTT.

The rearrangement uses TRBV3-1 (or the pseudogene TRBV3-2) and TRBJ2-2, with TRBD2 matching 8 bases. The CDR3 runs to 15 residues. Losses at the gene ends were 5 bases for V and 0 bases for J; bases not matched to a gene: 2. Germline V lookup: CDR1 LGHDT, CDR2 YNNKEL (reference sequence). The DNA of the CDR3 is TGTGCCAGCAGCGAGGGACTAGCGAACACCGGGGAGCTGTTTTTT. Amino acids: CASSEGLANTGELFF.

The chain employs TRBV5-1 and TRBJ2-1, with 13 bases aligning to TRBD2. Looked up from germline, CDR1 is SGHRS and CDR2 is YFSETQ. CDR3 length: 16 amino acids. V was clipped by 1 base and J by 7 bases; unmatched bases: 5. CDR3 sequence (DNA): TGCGCCAGCAGCTTGTGGACTAGCGGGAGTCTAAATGAGCAGTTCTTC. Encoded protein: CASSLWTSGSLNEQFF.

As DNA, the CDR3 is TGTGCCAGCAGCCCCAGTGGGACTAGCGGGAGAATGCAGTATTTT. Its translation is CASSPSGTSGRMQYF. The rearrangement joins TRBV5-4 to TRBJ2-3, with TRBD2 matching over 14 bases. Germline V gene sequence: CDR1 SGHNT, CDR2 YYREEE (reference sequence). The junction had 9 bases not matched to a gene; V was cut back by 4 bases and J by 11 bases. The CDR3 spans 15 residues.

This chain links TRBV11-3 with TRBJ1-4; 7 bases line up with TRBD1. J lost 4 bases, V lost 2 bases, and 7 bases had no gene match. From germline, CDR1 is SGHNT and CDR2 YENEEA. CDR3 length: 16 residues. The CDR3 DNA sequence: TGTGCCAGCAGCTTATCCACAGGGGATAATAATGAAAAACTGTTTTTT. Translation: CASSLSTGDNNEKLFF. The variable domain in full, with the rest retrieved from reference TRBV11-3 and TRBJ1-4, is EAGVVQSPRYKIIEKKQPVAFWCNPISGHNTLYWYLQNLGQGPELLIRYENEEAVDDSQLPKDRFSAERLKGVDSTLKIQPAELGDSAVYLCASSLSTGDNNEKLFFGSGTQLSVL.

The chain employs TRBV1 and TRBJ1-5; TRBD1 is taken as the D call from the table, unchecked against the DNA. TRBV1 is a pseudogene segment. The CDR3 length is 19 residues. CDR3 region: CTSSQAKPDRTYSNQPQHF. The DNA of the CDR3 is TGCACCAGCAGCCAAGCAAAACCGGACAGAACTTATAGCAATCAGCCCCAGCATTTT.

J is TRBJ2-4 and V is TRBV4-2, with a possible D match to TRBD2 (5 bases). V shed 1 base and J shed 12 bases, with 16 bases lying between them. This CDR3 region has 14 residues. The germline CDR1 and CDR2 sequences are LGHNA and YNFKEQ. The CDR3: CASSQVLEGVAQYF. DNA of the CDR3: TGTGCCAGCAGCCAAGTCCTCGAGGGAGTCGCTCAGTACTTC.

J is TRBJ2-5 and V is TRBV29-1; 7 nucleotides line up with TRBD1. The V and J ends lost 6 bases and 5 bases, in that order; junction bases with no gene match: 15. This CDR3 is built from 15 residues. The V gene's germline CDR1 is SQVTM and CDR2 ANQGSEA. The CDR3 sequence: CSVASAGTEGETQYF. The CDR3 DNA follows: TGCAGCGTCGCATCCGCCGGGACAGAAGGGGAGACCCAGTACTTC.

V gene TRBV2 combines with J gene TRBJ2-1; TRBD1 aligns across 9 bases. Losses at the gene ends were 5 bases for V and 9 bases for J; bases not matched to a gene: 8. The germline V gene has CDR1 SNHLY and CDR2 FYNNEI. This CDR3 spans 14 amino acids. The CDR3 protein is CASSSGQGFGEQFF. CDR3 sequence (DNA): TGTGCCAGCAGTTCCGGACAGGGGTTTGGTGAGCAGTTCTTC.

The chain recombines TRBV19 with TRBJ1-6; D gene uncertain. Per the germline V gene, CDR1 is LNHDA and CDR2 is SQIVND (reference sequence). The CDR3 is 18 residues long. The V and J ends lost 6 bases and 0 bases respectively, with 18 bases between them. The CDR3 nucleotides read TGTGCCAGTAGACACCTAGCAGTCGGCTACTCCTATAATTCACCCCTCCACTTT. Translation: CASRHLAVGYSYNSPLHF.

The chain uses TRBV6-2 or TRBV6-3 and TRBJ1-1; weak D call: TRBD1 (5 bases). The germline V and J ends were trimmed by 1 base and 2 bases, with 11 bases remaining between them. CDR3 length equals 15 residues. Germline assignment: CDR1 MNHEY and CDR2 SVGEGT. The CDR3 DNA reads TGTGCCAGCAGTTACTTGGGACTACATAACACTGAAGCTTTCTTT. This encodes CASSYLGLHNTEAFF.